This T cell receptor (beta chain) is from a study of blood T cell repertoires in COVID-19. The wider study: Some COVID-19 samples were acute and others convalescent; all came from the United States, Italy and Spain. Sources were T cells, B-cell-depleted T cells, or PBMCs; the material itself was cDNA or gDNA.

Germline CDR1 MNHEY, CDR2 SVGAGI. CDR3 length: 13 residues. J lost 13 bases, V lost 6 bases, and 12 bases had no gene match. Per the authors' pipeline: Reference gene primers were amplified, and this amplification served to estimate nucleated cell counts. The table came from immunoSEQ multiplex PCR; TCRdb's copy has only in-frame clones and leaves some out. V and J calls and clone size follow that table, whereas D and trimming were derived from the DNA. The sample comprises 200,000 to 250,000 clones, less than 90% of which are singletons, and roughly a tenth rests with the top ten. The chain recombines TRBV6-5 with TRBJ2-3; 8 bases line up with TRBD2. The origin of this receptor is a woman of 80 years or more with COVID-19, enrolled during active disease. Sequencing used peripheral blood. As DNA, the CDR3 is TGTGCCAGCAGCAACTCCGGGACTAGGAATGAGTATTTT. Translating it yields CASSNSGTRNEYF.